The 24 T cell receptor beta chains below all came from one sample that was sequenced in a study of blood T cell repertoires in COVID-19. The table came from immunoSEQ multiplex PCR; TCRdb's copy has only in-frame clones and leaves some out. The sample has tens of thousands of clones; approximately 81% are singletons. The sequenced sample was peripheral blood. These receptors all come from a woman between 55 and 75 years old with acute or convalescent COVID-19.

This sequence joins TRBV3-1 (or the pseudogene TRBV3-2) and TRBJ1-2, with 10 bases that match TRBD1. Looked up from germline, CDR1 is LGHDT and CDR2 is YNNKEL (reference sequence). CDR3 length equals 15 residues. V shed 3 bases, J shed 3 bases, and the junction held 4 bases outside the gene matches. CDR3 sequence reads: CASSQRGQGDYGYTF. For the CDR3, the DNA is TGTGCCAGCAGCCAGCGCGGACAGGGGGACTATGGCTACACCTTC.

The chain joins TRBV10-3 to TRBJ1-2, with TRBD1 as a possible D gene (5 bases). This CDR3 has 12 amino acids. Germline values: CDR1 ENHRY, CDR2 SYGVKD. With 5 bases removed from V and 6 bases from J, the gap between germline ends came to 10 bases. CDR3 DNA sequence: TGTGCCATCAGTAAGGGGTTAAATGGCTACACCTTC. It is translated as CAISKGLNGYTF.

This clone appeared once. This sequence joins TRBV6-5 and TRBJ2-1, with 16 bases fitting TRBD2. The ends lost 2 bases at V and 13 bases at J; junction bases unmatched: 8. CDR3 size: 16 residues. Per germline, CDR1 MNHEY and CDR2 SVGAGI. This CDR3 is CASSYVSGLAGGPQFF. The CDR3 DNA sequence: TGTGCCAGCAGTTACGTATCGGGACTAGCGGGGGGGCCTCAGTTCTTC.

The chain has TRBV19 and TRBJ2-7; perhaps TRBD2 as D (5 bases). Looked up from germline, CDR1 is LNHDA and CDR2 is SQIVND (reference sequence). The CDR3 has 13 amino acids. Trimming took 5 bases from V and 3 from J, leaving 11 bases between them. The CDR3 region has the DNA TGTGCCAGTAGTTCCGGGATTCACTACGAGCAGTACTTC. Translating it yields CASSSGIHYEQYF.

This rearrangement joins TRBV7-7 to TRBJ2-5, with 9 bases lining up with TRBD1. Losses at the gene ends were 5 bases for V and 1 base for J; bases not matched to a gene: 5. The germline V gene has CDR1 SSHAT and CDR2 FNYEAQ (reference sequence). The CDR3 is 15 amino acids. The CDR3 coding sequence is TGTGCCAGCAGCCCGAACAGGGGGCCCCAAGAGACCCAGTACTTC. This gives the protein CASSPNRGPQETQYF.

A word on this clone: The sample holds other DNA sequences that translate to the same CDR3. The genes are TRBV28 and TRBJ2-2; the D gene is possibly TRBD2 (7 bases). The CDR3 spans 15 residues. The germline CDR1 and CDR2 sequences are MDHEN and SYDVKM. Trimming took 3 bases from V and 4 from J, leaving 12 bases between them. This chain's CDR3 is CASSLSGGATGELFF. The DNA for the CDR3 is TGTGCCAGCAGTTTGAGTGGGGGGGCCACCGGGGAGCTGTTTTTT.

V gene TRBV4-3 combines with J gene TRBJ1-1; 10 bases align to TRBD1. Germline V CDR1 and CDR2: LGHNA, YSLEER. J lost 5 bases, V lost 2 bases, and 8 bases had no gene match. The CDR3 has 16 amino acids. The CDR3 DNA reads as TGCGCCAGCAGCCAACTGGACAGGGGGTTTGGAACTGAAGCTTTCTTT. Translating it yields CASSQLDRGFGTEAFF.

The chain recombines TRBV5-1 with TRBJ2-5, with a tentative D call TRBD1 (6 bases). Trimming removed 8 bases at V and 1 base at J, with 9 bases between. CDR3 length: 12 amino acids. Per germline, CDR1 SGHRS and CDR2 YFSETQ. CDR3 in amino acids: CASWTAQETQYF. The CDR3, as DNA: TGCGCCAGTTGGACAGCCCAAGAGACCCAGTACTTC.

The CDR3 DNA follows: TGCGCCAGCAGTGATCAACGGGGGGCTCGGTACAATGAGCAGTTCTTC. Protein product: CASSDQRGARYNEQFF. This rearrangement joins TRBV10-1 to TRBJ2-1; weak D call: TRBD2 (7 bases). This CDR3 spans 16 amino acids. Germline CDR1 is WNHNN and CDR2 is SYGVQD (reference sequence). Trimming removed 3 bases at V and 4 bases at J, with 16 bases between.

The gene calls are TRBV29-1 and TRBJ2-5; D remains unclear. There are 14 residues in the CDR3. Trimming took off 0 bases at V and 5 bases at J, with 13 bases between the two ends. Germline V CDR1 and CDR2: SQVTM, ANQGSEA. Here the CDR3 reads CSVEEPPLEETQYF. The CDR3 DNA reads as TGCAGCGTTGAAGAACCCCCCTTAGAGGAGACCCAGTACTTC.

This clone was observed a few times. The V and J genes are TRBV9 and TRBJ1-2; TRBD1 matches 11 bases. This CDR3 has 15 amino acids. With V trimmed by 4 bases and J by 4 bases, 6 bases remained unmatched. From germline, CDR1 is SGDLS and CDR2 YYNGEE. CDR3 protein: CASSLRDRGFYGYTF. Here the CDR3 DNA reads TGTGCCAGCAGCCTCCGGGACAGGGGGTTCTATGGCTACACCTTC.

The J gene is TRBJ2-6, the V gene TRBV19; 9 bases are shared with TRBD1. V trimming: 9 bases; J trimming: 3 bases; junction bases outside the gene matches: 3. Germline V gene lookup returns CDR1 LNHDA and CDR2 SQIVND (reference sequence). There are 14 residues in the CDR3. The CDR3 nucleotides read TGTGCCAGCAGGACAGGGGATGGGGCCAACGTCCTGACTTTC. This translates into CASRTGDGANVLTF.

The genes are TRBV13 and TRBJ1-3, with TRBD1 identical over 8 bases. In germline, CDR1 is PRHDT, CDR2 FYEKMQ (reference sequence). The CDR3 is made up of 15 amino acids. With V trimmed by 4 bases and J by 2 bases, 4 bases remained unmatched. CDR3 in DNA: TGTGCCAGCAGCTCCCGGACAGGGACTGGAAACACCATATATTTT. Translated: CASSSRTGTGNTIYF.

The chain joins TRBV7-6 to TRBJ2-2; tentative D call: TRBD1 (6 bases). Germline-derived CDR1 and CDR2 are SGHVS and FNYEAQ. V was trimmed by 5 bases and J by 2 bases, leaving 18 bases between them. This CDR3 contains 17 residues. The CDR3 spells CASSQIQGGGNTGELFF. CDR3 in DNA: TGTGCCAGCAGCCAAATACAGGGTGGGGGAAACACCGGGGAGCTGTTTTTT.

As DNA, the CDR3 is TGTGCCAGCAGCGAACAACGAGGAAGGTGGAGTCCCGGGGAGCTGTTTTTT. As protein: CASSEQRGRWSPGELFF. This chain connects TRBV2 to TRBJ2-2; D is unresolved. The CDR3 covers 17 residues. The germline V and J ends were trimmed by 6 bases and 6 bases, with 23 bases remaining between them. Per the germline V gene, CDR1 is SNHLY and CDR2 is FYNNEI.

CDR3 protein: CASSLALRGGSTGELFF. The DNA for the CDR3 is TGTGCCAGCAGCTTGGCCTTGCGGGGGGGCTCCACCGGGGAGCTGTTTTTT. The chain employs TRBV5-5 and TRBJ2-2; the match to TRBD2 covers 9 bases. V lost 0 bases to trimming and J lost 4 bases; unmatched junction nucleotides: 7. Germline V gives CDR1 SGHKS, CDR2 YYEKEE (reference sequence). This CDR3 has 17 residues.

The chain links TRBV28 to TRBJ2-2, with D possibly matching TRBD1 (5 bases). CDR3 length: 12 residues. Germline V gives CDR1 MDHEN, CDR2 SYDVKM. The germline V and J ends were trimmed by 6 bases and 7 bases, with 9 bases remaining between them. This chain's CDR3 is CASSRQSGELFF. The CDR3, as DNA: TGTGCCAGCAGCCGACAGAGCGGGGAGCTGTTTTTT.

The chain links TRBV5-1 to TRBJ1-1, with 8 positions matching TRBD1. V shed 1 base and J 5 bases; nucleotides not matched to a gene: 4. Per the germline V gene, CDR1 is SGHRS and CDR2 is YFSETQ. The CDR3 covers 14 residues. The CDR3 is CASSLFRQGTEAFF. CDR3 coding DNA: TGCGCCAGCAGCTTGTTTCGACAGGGGACTGAAGCTTTCTTT.

This clone was detected only a few times. The rearrangement links TRBV3-1 (or the pseudogene TRBV3-2) to TRBJ2-7, with D possibly being TRBD1 (6 bases). The CDR3 spans 12 residues. In germline, CDR1 is LGHDT, CDR2 YNNKEL (reference sequence). V was pared by 7 bases and J by 12 bases, with 19 bases between. Here the CDR3 reads CASIGDRPPLYV. In DNA, the CDR3 is TGTGCCAGCATCGGCGACAGGCCGCCATTGTACGTC.

The chain couples TRBV5-1 to TRBJ2-7; D possibly corresponds to TRBD2 (7 bases). Germline V gives CDR1 SGHRS, CDR2 YFSETQ. The CDR3 contains 13 residues. Trimming pared 4 bases from V and 7 bases from J, leaving 15 bases between. The CDR3 reads CASSLGGLGEQYV. CDR3 in DNA: TGCGCCAGCAGCCTGGGGGGGCTGGGTGAGCAGTACGTC.

J is TRBJ2-5 and V is TRBV5-1; D possibly corresponds to TRBD1 (5 bases). V lost 0 bases and J 2 bases, leaving 5 bases between the germline ends. CDR1 and CDR2 (germline): SGHRS, YFSETQ. This CDR3 region has 13 residues. CDR3 region: CASSLGQQETQYF. CDR3 coding DNA: TGCGCCAGCAGCTTGGGACAGCAAGAGACCCAGTACTTC.

This rearrangement joins TRBV19 to TRBJ1-5, with 7 bases lining up with TRBD1. The trim removed 7 bases at V and 9 bases at J, leaving 6 bases unmatched. Germline values: CDR1 LNHDA, CDR2 SQIVND (reference sequence). This CDR3 region has 12 residues. CDR3 DNA: TGTGCCAGTAACCAACAGGGGCGGCCCCAGCATTTT. Its protein product is CASNQQGRPQHF.

The chain links TRBV18 to TRBJ2-5, with 14 bases identical to TRBD2. This CDR3 contains 16 residues. Germline loops: CDR1 KGHSH, CDR2 LQKENI. V shed 3 bases and J 5 bases; nucleotides not matched to a gene: 5. The CDR3 sequence is CASSPGLAGVTETQYF. The CDR3 bases are TGTGCCAGCTCACCGGGACTAGCGGGGGTAACGGAGACCCAGTACTTC.

The chain links TRBV2 to TRBJ1-1, with 10 positions matching TRBD1. Germline CDR1 reads SNHLY; CDR2 reads FYNNEI. This CDR3 has 15 residues. V shed 3 bases, J shed 6 bases, and the junction held 7 bases outside the gene matches. The CDR3, as DNA: TGTGCCAGCAGTGATATGGACAGGGGGTCGGCTGAAGCTTTCTTT. Translating it yields CASSDMDRGSAEAFF.